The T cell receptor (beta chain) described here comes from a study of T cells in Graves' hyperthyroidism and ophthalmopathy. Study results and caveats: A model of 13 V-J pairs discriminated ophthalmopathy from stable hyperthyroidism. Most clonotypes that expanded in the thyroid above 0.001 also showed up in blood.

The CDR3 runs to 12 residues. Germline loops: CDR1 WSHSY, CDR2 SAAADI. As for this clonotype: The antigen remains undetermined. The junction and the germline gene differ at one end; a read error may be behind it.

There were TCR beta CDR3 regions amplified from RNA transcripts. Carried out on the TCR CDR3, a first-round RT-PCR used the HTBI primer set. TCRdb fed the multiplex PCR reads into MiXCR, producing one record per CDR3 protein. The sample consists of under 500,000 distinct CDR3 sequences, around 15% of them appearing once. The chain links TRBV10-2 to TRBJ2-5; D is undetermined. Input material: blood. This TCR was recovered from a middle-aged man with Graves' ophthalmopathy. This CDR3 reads CASSENRETQCF. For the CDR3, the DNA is TGCGCCAGCAGTGAAAACCGAGAGACCCAGTGCTTC.